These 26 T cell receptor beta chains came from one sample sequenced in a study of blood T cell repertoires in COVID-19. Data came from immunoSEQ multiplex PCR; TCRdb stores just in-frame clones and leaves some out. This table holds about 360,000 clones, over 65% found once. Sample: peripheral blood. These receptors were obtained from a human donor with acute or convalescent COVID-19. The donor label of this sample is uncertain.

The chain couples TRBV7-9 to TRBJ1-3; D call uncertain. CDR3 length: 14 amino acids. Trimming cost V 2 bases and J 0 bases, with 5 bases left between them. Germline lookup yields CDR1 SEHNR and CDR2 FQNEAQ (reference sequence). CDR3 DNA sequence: TGTGCCAGCAGCTTATCCATCTCTGGAAACACCATATATTTT. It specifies CASSLSISGNTIYF.

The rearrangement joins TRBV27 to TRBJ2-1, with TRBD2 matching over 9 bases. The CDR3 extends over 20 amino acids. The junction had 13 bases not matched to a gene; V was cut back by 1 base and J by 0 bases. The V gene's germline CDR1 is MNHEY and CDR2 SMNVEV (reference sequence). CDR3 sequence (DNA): TGTGCCAGCAGTTTATATTTCGGGACTAGCCGAATGAGCTCCTACAATGAGCAGTTCTTC. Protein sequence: CASSLYFGTSRMSSYNEQFF.

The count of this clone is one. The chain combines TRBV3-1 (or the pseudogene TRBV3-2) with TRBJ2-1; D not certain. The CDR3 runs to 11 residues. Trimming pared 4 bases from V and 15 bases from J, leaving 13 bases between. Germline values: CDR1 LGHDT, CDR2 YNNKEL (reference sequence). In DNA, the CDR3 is TGTGCCAGCAGCCTAGCTGAGGTTGTGTTCTTC. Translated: CASSLAEVVFF.

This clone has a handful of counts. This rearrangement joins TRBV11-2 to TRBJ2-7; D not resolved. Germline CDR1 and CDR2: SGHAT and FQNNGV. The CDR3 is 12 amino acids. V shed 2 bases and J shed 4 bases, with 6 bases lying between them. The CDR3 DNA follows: TGTGCCAGCAGCTTATCCCCGTACGAGCAGTACTTC. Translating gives CASSLSPYEQYF.

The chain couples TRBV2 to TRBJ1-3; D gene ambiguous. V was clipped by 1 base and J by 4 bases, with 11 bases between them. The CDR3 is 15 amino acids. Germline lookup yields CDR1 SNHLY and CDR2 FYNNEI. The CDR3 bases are TGTGCCAGCAGTGAAGACGTCCTGAGGGGAAACACCATATATTTT. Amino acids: CASSEDVLRGNTIYF. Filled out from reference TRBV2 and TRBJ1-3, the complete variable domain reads EPEVTQTPSHQVTQMGQEVILRCVPISNHLYFYWYRQILGQKVEFLVSFYNNEISEKSEIFDDQFSVERPDGSNFTLKIRSTKLEDSAMYFCASSEDVLRGNTIYFGEGSWLTVV.

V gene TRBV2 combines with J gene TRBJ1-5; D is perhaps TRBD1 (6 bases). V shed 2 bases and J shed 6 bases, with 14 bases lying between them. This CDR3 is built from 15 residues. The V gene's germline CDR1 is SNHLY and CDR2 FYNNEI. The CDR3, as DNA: TGTGCCAGCAGTGAACAGGGGTTACCTGGTCAGCCCCAGCATTTT. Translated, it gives CASSEQGLPGQPQHF.

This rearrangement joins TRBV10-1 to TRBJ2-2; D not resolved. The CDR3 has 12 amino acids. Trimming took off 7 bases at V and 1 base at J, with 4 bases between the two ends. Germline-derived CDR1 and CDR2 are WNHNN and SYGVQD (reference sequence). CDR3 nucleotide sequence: TGCGCCAGCAATAAGAACACCGGGGAGCTGTTTTTT. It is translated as CASNKNTGELFF.

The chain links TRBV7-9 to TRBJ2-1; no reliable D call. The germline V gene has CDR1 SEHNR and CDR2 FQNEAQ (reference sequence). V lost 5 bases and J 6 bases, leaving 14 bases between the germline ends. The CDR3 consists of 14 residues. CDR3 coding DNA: TGTGCCAGCAGCCCCCCACCAGTCCGCAATGAGCAGTTCTTC. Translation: CASSPPPVRNEQFF.

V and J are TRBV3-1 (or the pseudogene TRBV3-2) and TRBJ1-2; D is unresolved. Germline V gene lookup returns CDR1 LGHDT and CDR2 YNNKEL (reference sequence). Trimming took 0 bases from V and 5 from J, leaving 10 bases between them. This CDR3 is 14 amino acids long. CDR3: CASSQDNWAYGYTF. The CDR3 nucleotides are TGTGCCAGCAGCCAAGATAACTGGGCTTATGGCTACACCTTC.

The DNA of the CDR3 is TGCGCCAGCAGCCAAGAGGGGAGGGGGACAGGAGCCTATAATTCACCCCTCCACTTT. It yields the protein CASSQEGRGTGAYNSPLHF. V and J are TRBV4-1 and TRBJ1-6; 8 positions match TRBD1. The V gene's germline CDR1 is MGHRA and CDR2 YSYEKL. Trimming cost V 0 bases and J 2 bases; bases outside gene matches: 9. CDR3 size: 19 residues.

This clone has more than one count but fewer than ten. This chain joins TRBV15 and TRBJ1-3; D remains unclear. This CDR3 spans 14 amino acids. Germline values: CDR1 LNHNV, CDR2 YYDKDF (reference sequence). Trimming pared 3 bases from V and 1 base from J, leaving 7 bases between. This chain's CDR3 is CATSSQESGNTIYF. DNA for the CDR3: TGTGCCACCAGCAGCCAGGAATCTGGAAACACCATATATTTT.

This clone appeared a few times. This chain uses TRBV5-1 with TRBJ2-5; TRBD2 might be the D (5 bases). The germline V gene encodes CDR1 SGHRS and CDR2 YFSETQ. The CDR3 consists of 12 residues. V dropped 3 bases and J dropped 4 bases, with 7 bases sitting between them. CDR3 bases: TGCGCCAGCAGCTCGGCGGGAGAGACCCAGTACTTC. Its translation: CASSSAGETQYF.

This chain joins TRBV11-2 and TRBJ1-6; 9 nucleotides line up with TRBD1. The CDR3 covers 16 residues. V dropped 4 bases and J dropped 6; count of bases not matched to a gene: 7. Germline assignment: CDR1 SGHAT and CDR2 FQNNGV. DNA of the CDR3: TGTGCCAGCAGCTACACAGGGGGCGCGAGTAATTCACCCCTCCACTTT. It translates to CASSYTGGASNSPLHF.

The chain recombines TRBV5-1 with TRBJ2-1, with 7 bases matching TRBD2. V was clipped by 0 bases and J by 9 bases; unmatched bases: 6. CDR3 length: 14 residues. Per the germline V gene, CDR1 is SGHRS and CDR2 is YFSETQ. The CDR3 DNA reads TGCGCCAGCAGCTTGGGGGACCCGGGGGGTGAGCAGTTCTTC. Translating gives CASSLGDPGGEQFF.

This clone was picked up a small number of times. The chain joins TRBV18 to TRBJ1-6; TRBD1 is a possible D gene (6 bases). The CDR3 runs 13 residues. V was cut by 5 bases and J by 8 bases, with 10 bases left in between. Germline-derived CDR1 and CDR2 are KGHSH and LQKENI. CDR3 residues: CASSKNRDSPLHF. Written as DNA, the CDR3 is TGTGCCAGCTCAAAAAACAGGGATTCACCCCTCCACTTT.

The CDR3 loop is CASSGGTSNEQYF. The CDR3 nucleotides read TGTGCCAGCAGTGGGGGGACTAGCAACGAGCAGTACTTC. The gene calls are TRBV5-5 and TRBJ2-7; 9 bases agree with TRBD2. In germline, CDR1 is SGHKS, CDR2 YYEKEE (reference sequence). CDR3 length equals 13 residues. Germline trimming cut 5 bases from V and 5 bases from J; bases unmatched to any gene: 5. Complete variable domain (other parts from reference TRBV5-5 and TRBJ2-7): DAGVTQSPTHLIKTRGQQVTLRCSPISGHKSVSWYQQVLGQGPQFIFQYYEKEERGRGNFPDRFSARQFPNYSSELNVNALLLGDSALYLCASSGGTSNEQYFGPGTRLTVT.

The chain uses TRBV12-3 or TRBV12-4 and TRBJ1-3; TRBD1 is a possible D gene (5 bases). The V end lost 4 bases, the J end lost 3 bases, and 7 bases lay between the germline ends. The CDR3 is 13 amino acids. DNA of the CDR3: TGTGCCAGCAGTTCAGGGTATGGAAACACCATATATTTT. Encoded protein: CASSSGYGNTIYF.

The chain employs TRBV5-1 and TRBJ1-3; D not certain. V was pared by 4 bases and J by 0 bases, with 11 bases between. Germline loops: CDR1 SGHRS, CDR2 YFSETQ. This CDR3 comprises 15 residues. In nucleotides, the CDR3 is TGCGCCAGCAGCCGCGGCGACCGCTCTGGAAACACCATATATTTT. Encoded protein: CASSRGDRSGNTIYF. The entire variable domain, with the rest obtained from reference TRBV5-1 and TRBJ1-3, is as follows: KAGVTQTPRYLIKTRGQQVTLSCSPISGHRSVSWYQQTPGQGLQFLFEYFSETQRNKGNFPGRFSGRQFSNSRSEMNVSTLELGDSALYLCASSRGDRSGNTIYFGEGSWLTVV.

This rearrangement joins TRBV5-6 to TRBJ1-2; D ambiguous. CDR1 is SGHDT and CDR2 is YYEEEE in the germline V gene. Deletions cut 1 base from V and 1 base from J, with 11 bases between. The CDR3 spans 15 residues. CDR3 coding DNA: TGTGCCAGCAGCTTGATACGTGGAGTTAACTATGGCTACACCTTC. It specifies CASSLIRGVNYGYTF.

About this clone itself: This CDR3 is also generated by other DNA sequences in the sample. The CDR3 here is CAWSRDRANSNYGYTF. For the CDR3, the DNA is TGTGCCTGGAGTCGGGACAGGGCAAATTCCAACTATGGCTACACCTTC. The gene calls are TRBV30 and TRBJ1-2; 9 nucleotides match TRBD1. Germline trimming cut 2 bases from V and 2 bases from J; bases unmatched to any gene: 9. CDR1 and CDR2 from the germline V gene are GTSNPN and SVGIG (reference sequence). This CDR3 comprises 16 residues.

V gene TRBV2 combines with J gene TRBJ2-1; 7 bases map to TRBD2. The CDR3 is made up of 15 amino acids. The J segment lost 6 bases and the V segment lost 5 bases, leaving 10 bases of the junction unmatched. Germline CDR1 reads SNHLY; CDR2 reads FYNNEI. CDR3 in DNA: TGTGCCAGCAGTCTACAAGCTAGACTAGCCAATGAGCAGTTCTTC. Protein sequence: CASSLQARLANEQFF. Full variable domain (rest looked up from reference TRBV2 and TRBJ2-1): EPEVTQTPSHQVTQMGQEVILRCVPISNHLYFYWYRQILGQKVEFLVSFYNNEISEKSEIFDDQFSVERPDGSNFTLKIRSTKLEDSAMYFCASSLQARLANEQFFGPGTRLTVL.

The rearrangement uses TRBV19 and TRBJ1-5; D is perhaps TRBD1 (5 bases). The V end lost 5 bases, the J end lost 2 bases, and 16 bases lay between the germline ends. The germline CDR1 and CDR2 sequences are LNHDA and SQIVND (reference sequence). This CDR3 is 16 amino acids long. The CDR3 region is CASSVFGTGGNQPQHF. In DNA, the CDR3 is TGTGCCAGTAGTGTTTTTGGGACGGGAGGCAATCAGCCCCAGCATTTT.

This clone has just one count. The CDR3 DNA is TGTGCCAGCAGCTTAGGGGGGGATTCCGAAAAACTGTTTTTT. Translating gives CASSLGGDSEKLFF. The chain has TRBV7-6 and TRBJ1-4; D is perhaps TRBD1 (5 bases). V dropped 1 base and J dropped 8 bases, with 11 bases sitting between them. Germline lookup yields CDR1 SGHVS and CDR2 FNYEAQ. This CDR3 contains 14 residues.

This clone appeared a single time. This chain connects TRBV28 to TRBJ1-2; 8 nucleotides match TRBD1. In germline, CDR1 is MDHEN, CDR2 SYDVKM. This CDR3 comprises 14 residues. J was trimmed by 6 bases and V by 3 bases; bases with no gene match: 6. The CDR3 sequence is CASSFRGQLNGYTF. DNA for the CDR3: TGTGCCAGCAGTTTCAGGGGGCAACTTAATGGCTACACCTTC.

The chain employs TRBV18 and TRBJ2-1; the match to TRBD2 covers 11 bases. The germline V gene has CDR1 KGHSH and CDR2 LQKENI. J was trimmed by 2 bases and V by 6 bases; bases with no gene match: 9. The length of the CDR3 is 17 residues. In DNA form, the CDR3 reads TGTGCCAGCTCGGGACTAGCGGCCTTTAGGGCCTACAATGAGCAGTTCTTC. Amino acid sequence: CASSGLAAFRAYNEQFF.

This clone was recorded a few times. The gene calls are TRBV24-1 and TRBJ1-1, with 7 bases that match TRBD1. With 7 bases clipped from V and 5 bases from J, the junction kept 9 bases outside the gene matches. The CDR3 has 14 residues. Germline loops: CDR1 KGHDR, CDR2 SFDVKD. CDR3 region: CATRGNRGSTEAFF. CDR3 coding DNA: TGTGCCACCAGAGGGAACAGGGGAAGTACTGAAGCTTTCTTT.